This is a list of T cell receptor beta chains from one sample in a study of CD8 T cells in Susac syndrome. TCRdb recomputed calls from the immunoSEQ multiplex PCR reads with MiXCR, one row per CDR3 protein. The sample comprises around 300,000 distinct CDR3 sequences, roughly nine tenths of which are singletons, and approximately 0.065% rests with the top ten. Sequenced sample: CD4+ T cells from PBMCs. Source of these receptors: a human donor with multiple sclerosis. The CDR3 runs from the conserved cysteine through the conserved F or W. The order of the fields is V gene, CDR3 protein.

V: TRBV9
CDR3: CASSRPGTGGYNEQFF

V: TRBV5-1
CDR3: CASSLEVGRARDTQYF

V: TRBV7-9
CDR3: CASSLRGTVGTEAFF

V: TRBV7-2
CDR3: CASRAGTGNTEAFF

V: TRBV6-1
CDR3: CASLTSGGTDTQYF

V: TRBV20-1
CDR3: CSANLKNIQYF

V: TRBV6-2/TRBV6-3
CDR3: CASSYTSGMKSTYEQYF

V: TRBV12-3/TRBV12-4
CDR3: CASSLSSGGNTEAFF

V: TRBV30
CDR3: CAWDSGANVLTF

V: TRBV4-3
CDR3: CASSQEGSSGSSLTDTQYF

V: TRBV7-9
CDR3: CASSLLQGNYGYTF

V: TRBV7-6
CDR3: CASSSRTGSLYGYTF

V: TRBV6-2/TRBV6-3
CDR3: CASSYMDTQYF

V: TRBV15
CDR3: CATSNSLAPGDNEQFF

V: TRBV29-1
CDR3: CSPPGGGSDEQYF

V: TRBV5-1
CDR3: CASSPDGVAGADRNEQFF

V: TRBV12-3/TRBV12-4
CDR3: CASSEGLAGPYNEQFF

V: TRBV4-1
CDR3: CASSLETSSHNEQFF

V: TRBV29-1
CDR3: CSVAGTSGSRGYNEQFF

V: TRBV7-9
CDR3: CASRRAFVTDTQYF

V: TRBV11-1
CDR3: CASSSSFPLTGAAVEQFF

V: TRBV4-2
CDR3: CASSTDKVGEQYF

V: TRBV20-1
CDR3: CSARVGGSADTEAFF

V: TRBV25-1
CDR3: CASRHIMNTEAFF

V: TRBV6-5
CDR3: CASSRVQYSNQPQHF

V: TRBV7-9
CDR3: CASSPYPGVATNTGELFF

V: TRBV12-3/TRBV12-4
CDR3: CASSLPAVETQYF

V: TRBV7-9
CDR3: CARGETQYF

V: TRBV7-9
CDR3: CASSLGQGRTEAFF

V: TRBV20-1
CDR3: CSARDWGPSYEQYF

V: TRBV5-6
CDR3: CASSLRGAGTAKPFF

V: TRBV4-2
CDR3: CASSQDRPGQETQYF

V: TRBV19
CDR3: CASSIDRDSYGYTF

V: TRBV2
CDR3: CASSALRSPTYEQYF

V: TRBV7-2
CDR3: CASTLSVAGGSYEQYF

V: TRBV20-1
CDR3: CSARPGPGLRNTEAFF

V: TRBV7-3
CDR3: CASSLDHRSSYNEQFF

V: TRBV19
CDR3: CASRDLGLAGAGGGPDTQYF

V: TRBV6-2/TRBV6-3
CDR3: CASSYRPFYNEQFF

V: TRBV7-2
CDR3: CASSLSREQNEQFF

V: TRBV20-1
CDR3: CSAPGILDTEAFF

V: TRBV5-4
CDR3: CASSLSGRNTEAFF

V: TRBV11-2
CDR3: CASSPRLAGGLGEETQYF

V: TRBV3-1
CDR3: CASSIWGSGGNEQFF

V: TRBV3-1
CDR3: CASSQPPGGYTF

V: TRBV7-9
CDR3: CASSRQDQPQHF

V: TRBV11-2
CDR3: CASSLDPGTDYTF

V: TRBV7-2
CDR3: CASSLKGRTGANVLTF

V: TRBV2
CDR3: CASSENINYGYTF

V: TRBV4-2
CDR3: CASSQDGAAPYEQYF

V: TRBV29-1
CDR3: CSTRGGYEETQYF

V: TRBV7-2
CDR3: CASSLYGGSTLTGELFF

V: TRBV7-9
CDR3: CASTQRGPTNEKLFF

V: TRBV7-9
CDR3: CASSLRQLTDEKLFF

V: TRBV5-1
CDR3: CASSPRLPRTRTDTQYF